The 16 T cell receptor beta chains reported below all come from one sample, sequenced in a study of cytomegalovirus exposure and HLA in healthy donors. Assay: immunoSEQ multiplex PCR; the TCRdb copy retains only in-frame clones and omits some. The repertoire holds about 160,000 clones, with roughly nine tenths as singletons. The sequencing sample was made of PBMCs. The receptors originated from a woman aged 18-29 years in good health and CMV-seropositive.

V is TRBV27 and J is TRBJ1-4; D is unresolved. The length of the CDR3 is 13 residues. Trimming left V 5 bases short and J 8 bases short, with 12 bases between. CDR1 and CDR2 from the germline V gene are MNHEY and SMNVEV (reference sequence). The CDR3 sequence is CASSTRAGEKLFF. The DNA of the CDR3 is TGTGCCAGCAGTACAAGGGCGGGGGAAAAACTGTTTTTT.

CDR3 protein: CASSPAYEQYF. The CDR3 coding sequence is TGTGCCAGCTCTCCCGCCTACGAGCAGTACTTC. The chain employs TRBV18 and TRBJ2-7; no reliable D call. V was trimmed by 6 bases and J by 2 bases, leaving 5 bases between them. Germline-derived CDR1 and CDR2 are KGHSH and LQKENI. The CDR3 runs to 11 residues.

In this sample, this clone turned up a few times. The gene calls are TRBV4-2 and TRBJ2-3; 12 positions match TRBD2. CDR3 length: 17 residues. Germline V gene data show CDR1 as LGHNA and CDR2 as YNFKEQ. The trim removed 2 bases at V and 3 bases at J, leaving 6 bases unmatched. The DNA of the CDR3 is TGTGCCAGCAGCCAAACCCTAGCGGGAGGGCCTACAGATACGCAGTATTTT. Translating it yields CASSQTLAGGPTDTQYF.

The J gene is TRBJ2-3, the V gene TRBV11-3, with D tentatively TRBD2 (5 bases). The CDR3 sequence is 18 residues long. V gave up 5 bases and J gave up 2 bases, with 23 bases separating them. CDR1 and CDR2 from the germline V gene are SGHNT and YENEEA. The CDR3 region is CASSHGDTPRQVTDTQYF. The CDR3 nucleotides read TGTGCCAGCAGCCACGGGGATACCCCACGTCAAGTCACAGATACGCAGTATTTT.

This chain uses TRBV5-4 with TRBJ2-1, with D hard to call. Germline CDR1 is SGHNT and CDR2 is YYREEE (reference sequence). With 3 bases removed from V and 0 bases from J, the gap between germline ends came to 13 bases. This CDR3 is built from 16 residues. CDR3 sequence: CASSSLQISSYNEQFF. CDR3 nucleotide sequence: TGTGCCAGCAGCTCCCTACAGATTAGCTCCTACAATGAGCAGTTCTTC.

CDR3 in amino acids: CSALGRDTQYF. The CDR3, as DNA: TGCAGTGCACTCGGGAGGGATACGCAGTATTTT. The chain is built from TRBV20-1 and TRBJ2-3; the match to TRBD2 covers 7 bases. CDR3 length: 11 amino acids. V trimming: 6 bases; J trimming: 6 bases; junction bases outside the gene matches: 3. From germline, CDR1 is DFQATT and CDR2 SNEGSKA (reference sequence).

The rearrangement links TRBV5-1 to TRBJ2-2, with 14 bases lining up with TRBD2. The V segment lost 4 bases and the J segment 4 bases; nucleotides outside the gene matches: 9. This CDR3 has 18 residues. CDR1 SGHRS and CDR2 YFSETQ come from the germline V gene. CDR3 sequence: CASSRGLAGGRSTGELFF. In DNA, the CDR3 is TGCGCCAGCAGCCGCGGACTAGCGGGAGGCCGCTCCACCGGGGAGCTGTTTTTT. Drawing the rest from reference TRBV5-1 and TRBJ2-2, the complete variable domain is KAGVTQTPRYLIKTRGQQVTLSCSPISGHRSVSWYQQTPGQGLQFLFEYFSETQRNKGNFPGRFSGRQFSNSRSEMNVSTLELGDSALYLCASSRGLAGGRSTGELFFGEGSRLTVL.

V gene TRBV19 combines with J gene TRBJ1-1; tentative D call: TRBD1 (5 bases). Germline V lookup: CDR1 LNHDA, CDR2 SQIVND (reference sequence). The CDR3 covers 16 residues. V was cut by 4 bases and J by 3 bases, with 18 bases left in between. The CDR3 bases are TGTGCCAGTAGTAAGGGGTGGGGCAAAAAGGACACTGAAGCTTTCTTT. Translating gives CASSKGWGKKDTEAFF.

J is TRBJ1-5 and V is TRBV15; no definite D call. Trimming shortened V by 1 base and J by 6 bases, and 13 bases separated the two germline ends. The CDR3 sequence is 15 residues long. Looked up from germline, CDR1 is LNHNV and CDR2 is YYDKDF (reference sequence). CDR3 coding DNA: TGTGCCACCAGCAGAGGGGATGGGGAGGTTCAGCCCCAGCATTTT. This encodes CATSRGDGEVQPQHF.

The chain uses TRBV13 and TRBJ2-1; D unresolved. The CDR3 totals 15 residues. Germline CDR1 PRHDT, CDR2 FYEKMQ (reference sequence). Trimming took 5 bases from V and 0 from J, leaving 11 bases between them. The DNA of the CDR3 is TGTGCCAGCAGCACCCCGCTGAGCTCCTACAATGAGCAGTTCTTC. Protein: CASSTPLSSYNEQFF. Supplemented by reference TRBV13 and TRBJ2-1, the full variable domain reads AAGVIQSPRHLIKEKRETATLKCYPIPRHDTVYWYQQGPGQDPQFLISFYEKMQSDKGSIPDRFSAQQFSDYHSELNMSSLELGDSALYFCASSTPLSSYNEQFFGPGTRLTVL.

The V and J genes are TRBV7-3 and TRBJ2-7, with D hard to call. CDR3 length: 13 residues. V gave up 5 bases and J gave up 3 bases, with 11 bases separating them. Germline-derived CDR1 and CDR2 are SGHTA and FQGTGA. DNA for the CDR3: TGTGCCAGCAGCACTTCAAACGACTACGAGCAGTACTTC. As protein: CASSTSNDYEQYF.

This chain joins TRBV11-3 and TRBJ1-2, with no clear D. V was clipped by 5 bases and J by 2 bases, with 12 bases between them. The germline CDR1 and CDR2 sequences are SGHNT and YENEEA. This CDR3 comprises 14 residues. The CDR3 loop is CASSPEEGNYGYTF. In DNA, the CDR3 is TGTGCCAGCAGCCCCGAGGAGGGCAACTATGGCTACACCTTC. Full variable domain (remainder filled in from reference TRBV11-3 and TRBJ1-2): EAGVVQSPRYKIIEKKQPVAFWCNPISGHNTLYWYLQNLGQGPELLIRYENEEAVDDSQLPKDRFSAERLKGVDSTLKIQPAELGDSAVYLCASSPEEGNYGYTFGSGTRLTVV.

This chain's CDR3 is CASSQDVRGATNEKLFF. CDR3 DNA: TGCGCCAGCAGCCAAGATGTAAGAGGAGCAACTAATGAAAAACTGTTTTTT. The chain carries TRBV4-3 and TRBJ1-4; D unresolved. The germline V gene encodes CDR1 LGHNA and CDR2 YSLEER. Trimming took 0 bases from V and 0 from J, leaving 11 bases between them. CDR3 size: 17 residues.

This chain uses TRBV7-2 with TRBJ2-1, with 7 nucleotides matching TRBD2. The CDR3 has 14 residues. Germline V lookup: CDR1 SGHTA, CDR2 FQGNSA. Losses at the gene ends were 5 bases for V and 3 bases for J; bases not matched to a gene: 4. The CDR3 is CASSALARYNEQFF. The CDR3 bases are TGTGCCAGCAGCGCACTAGCGCGCTACAATGAGCAGTTCTTC.

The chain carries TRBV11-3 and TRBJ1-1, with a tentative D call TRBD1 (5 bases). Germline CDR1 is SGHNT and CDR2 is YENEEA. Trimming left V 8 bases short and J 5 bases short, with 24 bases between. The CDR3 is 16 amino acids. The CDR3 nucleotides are TGTGCCAGCGGTAATACTTGGGGTAGGGGAAGGACTGAAGCTTTCTTT. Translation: CASGNTWGRGRTEAFF. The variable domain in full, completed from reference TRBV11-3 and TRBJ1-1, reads EAGVVQSPRYKIIEKKQPVAFWCNPISGHNTLYWYLQNLGQGPELLIRYENEEAVDDSQLPKDRFSAERLKGVDSTLKIQPAELGDSAVYLCASGNTWGRGRTEAFFGQGTRLTVV.

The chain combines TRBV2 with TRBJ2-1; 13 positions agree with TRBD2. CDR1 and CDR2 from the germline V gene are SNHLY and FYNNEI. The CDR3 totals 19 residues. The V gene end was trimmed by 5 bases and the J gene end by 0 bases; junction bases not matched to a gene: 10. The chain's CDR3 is CASSPGLAGPYSSYNEQFF. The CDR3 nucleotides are TGTGCCAGCAGTCCGGGACTAGCGGGACCGTACAGCTCCTACAATGAGCAGTTCTTC.